This T cell receptor (beta chain) was obtained from a study of identical twins. Study-level results: With abundant cord blood beta clonotypes, insertions were fewer; memory repertoires showed no such pattern.

With regard to this clonotype: Its target is unknown.

TCRdb used MiXCR to reprocess the 5' RACE reads, holding one entry per CDR3 protein. The sample lists 500,000 to 650,000 distinct CDR3 sequences; just over 7% were seen once. These sequences were also reported in another study, on yellow fever vaccine responses in identical twins.

This TCR derives from a woman younger than 30 in good health. The specimen was PBMCs.

CDR3 DNA: TGTGCCAGCAGCCCTGACAGGGGAGGGACGAAGGGCAATGAGCAGTTCTTC. Residues: CASSPDRGGTKGNEQFF. The V and J genes are TRBV7-9 and TRBJ2-1, with D tentatively TRBD1 (8 bases). Germline V CDR1 and CDR2: SEHNR, FQNEAQ (reference sequence). This CDR3 has 17 residues. V was trimmed by 5 bases and J by 6 bases, leaving 23 bases between them.